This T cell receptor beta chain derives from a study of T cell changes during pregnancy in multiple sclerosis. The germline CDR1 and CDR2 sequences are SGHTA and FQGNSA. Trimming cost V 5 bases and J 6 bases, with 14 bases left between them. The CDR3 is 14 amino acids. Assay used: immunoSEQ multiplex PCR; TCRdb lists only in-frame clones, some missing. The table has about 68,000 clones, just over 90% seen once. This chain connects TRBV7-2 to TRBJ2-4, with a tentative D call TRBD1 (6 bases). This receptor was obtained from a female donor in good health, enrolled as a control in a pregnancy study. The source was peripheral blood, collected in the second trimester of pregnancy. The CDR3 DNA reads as TGTGCCAGCAGCCGTGGGGGCCGTGGAAACATTCAGTACTTC. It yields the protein CASSRGGRGNIQYF.